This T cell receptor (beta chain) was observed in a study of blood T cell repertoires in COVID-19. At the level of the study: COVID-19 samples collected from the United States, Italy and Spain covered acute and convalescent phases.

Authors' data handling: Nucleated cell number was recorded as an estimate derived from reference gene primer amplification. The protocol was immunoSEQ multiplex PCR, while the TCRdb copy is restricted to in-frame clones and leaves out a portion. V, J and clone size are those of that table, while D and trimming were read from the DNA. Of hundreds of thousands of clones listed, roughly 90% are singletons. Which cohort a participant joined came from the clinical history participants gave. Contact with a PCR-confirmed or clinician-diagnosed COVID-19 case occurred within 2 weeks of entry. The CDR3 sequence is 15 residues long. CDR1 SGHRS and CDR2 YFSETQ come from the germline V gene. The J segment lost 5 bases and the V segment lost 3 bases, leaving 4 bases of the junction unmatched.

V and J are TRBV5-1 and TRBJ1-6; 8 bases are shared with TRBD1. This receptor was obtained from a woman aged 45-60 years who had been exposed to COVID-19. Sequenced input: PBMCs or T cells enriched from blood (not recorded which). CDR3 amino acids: CASSSRTGNNSPLHF. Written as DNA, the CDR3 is TGCGCCAGCAGCTCCCGGACAGGGAATAATTCACCCCTCCACTTT.